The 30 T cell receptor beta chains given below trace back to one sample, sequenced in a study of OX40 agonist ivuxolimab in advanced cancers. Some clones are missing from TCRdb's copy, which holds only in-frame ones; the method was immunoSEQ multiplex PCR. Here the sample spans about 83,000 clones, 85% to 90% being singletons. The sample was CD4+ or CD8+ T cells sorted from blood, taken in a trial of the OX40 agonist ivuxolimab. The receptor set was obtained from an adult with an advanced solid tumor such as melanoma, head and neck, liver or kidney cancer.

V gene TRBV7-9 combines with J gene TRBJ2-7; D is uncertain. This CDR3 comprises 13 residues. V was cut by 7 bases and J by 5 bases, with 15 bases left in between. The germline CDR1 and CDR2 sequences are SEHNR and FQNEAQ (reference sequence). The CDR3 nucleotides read TGTGCCAGCACCCTTCTTGTGGAACACGAGCAGTACTTC. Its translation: CASTLLVEHEQYF.

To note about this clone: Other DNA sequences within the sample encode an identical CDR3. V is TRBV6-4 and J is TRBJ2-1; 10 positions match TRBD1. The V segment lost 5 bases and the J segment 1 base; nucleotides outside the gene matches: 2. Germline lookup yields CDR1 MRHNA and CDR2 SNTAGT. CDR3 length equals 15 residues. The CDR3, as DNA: TGTGCCAGCAGTCCGGGACAGGGGTCCTACAATGAGCAGTTCTTC. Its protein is CASSPGQGSYNEQFF.

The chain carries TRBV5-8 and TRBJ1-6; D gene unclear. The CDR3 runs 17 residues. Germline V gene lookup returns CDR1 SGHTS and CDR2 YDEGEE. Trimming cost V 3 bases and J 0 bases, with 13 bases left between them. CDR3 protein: CASSSLDRSSYNSPLHF. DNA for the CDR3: TGTGCCAGCAGCTCACTAGACCGGAGCTCCTATAATTCACCCCTCCACTTT. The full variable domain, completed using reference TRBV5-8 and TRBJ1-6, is EAGVTQSPTHLIKTRGQQATLRCSPISGHTSVYWYQQALGLGLQFLLWYDEGEERNRGNFPPRFSGRQFPNYSSELNVNALELEDSALYLCASSSLDRSSYNSPLHFGNGTRLTVT.

The CDR3 DNA reads as TGTGCCAGCAGCCCCGGGACATCCGACATTCAGTACTTC. Translation: CASSPGTSDIQYF. This chain connects TRBV5-4 to TRBJ2-4, with D tentatively TRBD1 (6 bases). Germline V gene data show CDR1 as SGHNT and CDR2 as YYREEE (reference sequence). The V and J ends lost 4 bases and 8 bases respectively, with 13 bases between them. This CDR3 contains 13 residues.

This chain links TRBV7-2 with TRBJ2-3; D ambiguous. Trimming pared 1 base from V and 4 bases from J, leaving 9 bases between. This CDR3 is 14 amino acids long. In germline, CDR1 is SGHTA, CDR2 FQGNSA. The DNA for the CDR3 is TGTGCCAGCAGCTTAGTGGGTAGACCAGATACGCAGTATTTT. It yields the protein CASSLVGRPDTQYF.

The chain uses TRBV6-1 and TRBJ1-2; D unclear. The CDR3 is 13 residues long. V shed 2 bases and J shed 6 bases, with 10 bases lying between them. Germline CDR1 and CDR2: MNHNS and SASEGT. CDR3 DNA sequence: TGTGCCAGCAGTGAACGGTCAGCTGATGGCTACACCTTC. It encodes CASSERSADGYTF.

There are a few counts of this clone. The CDR3 bases are TGCGCCAGCAGTCCAACGTCAGCCAGGGGGCGAACTAACTATGGCTACACCTTC. It translates to CASSPTSARGRTNYGYTF. The chain uses TRBV10-2 and TRBJ1-2; 8 bases map to TRBD1. The V gene end was trimmed by 5 bases and the J gene end by 0 bases; junction bases not matched to a gene: 14. Germline V gene sequence: CDR1 WSHSY, CDR2 SAAADI. The CDR3 totals 18 residues.

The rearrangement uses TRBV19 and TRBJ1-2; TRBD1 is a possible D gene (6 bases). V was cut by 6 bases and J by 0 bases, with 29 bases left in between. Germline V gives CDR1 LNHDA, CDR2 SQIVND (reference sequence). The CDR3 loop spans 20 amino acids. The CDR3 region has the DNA TGTGCCAGTAGCCAGACAGGTAGCCGTCTCGGGGGCAAAGCTAACTATGGCTACACCTTC. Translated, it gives CASSQTGSRLGGKANYGYTF. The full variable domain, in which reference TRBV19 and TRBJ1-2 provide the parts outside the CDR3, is DGGITQSPKYLFRKEGQNVTLSCEQNLNHDAMYWYRQDPGQGLRLIYYSQIVNDFQKGDIAEGYSVSREKKESFPLTVTSAQKNPTAFYLCASSQTGSRLGGKANYGYTFGSGTRLTVV.

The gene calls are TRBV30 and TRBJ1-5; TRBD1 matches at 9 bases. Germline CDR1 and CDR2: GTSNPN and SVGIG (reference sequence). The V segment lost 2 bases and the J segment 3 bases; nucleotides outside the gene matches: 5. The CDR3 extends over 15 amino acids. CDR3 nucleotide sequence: TGTGCCTGGAGTCCGGGACAGGGCTACAATCAGCCCCAGCATTTT. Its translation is CAWSPGQGYNQPQHF.

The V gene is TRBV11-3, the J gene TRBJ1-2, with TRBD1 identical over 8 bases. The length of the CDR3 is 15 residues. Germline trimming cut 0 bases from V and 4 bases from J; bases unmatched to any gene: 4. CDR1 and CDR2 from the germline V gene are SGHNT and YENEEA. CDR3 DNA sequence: TGTGCCAGCAGCTTAGAGACAGGGGTCTCCTATGGCTACACCTTC. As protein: CASSLETGVSYGYTF.

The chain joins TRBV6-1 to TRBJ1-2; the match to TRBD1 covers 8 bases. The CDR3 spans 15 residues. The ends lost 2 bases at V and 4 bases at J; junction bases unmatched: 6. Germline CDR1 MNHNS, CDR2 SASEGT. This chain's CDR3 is CASSESGGAAYGYTF. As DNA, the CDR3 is TGTGCCAGCAGTGAATCAGGGGGCGCGGCCTATGGCTACACCTTC.

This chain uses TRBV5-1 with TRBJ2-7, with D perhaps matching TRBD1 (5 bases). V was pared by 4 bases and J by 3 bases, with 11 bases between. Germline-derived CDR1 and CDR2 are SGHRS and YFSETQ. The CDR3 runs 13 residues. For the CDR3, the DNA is TGCGCCAGCAGCGCAGGGATCTACTACGAGCAGTACTTC. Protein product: CASSAGIYYEQYF.

In DNA, the CDR3 is TGTGCCAGCAGGAACTACAGGGGGATTAATCAGCCCCAGCATTTT. It encodes CASRNYRGINQPQHF. This sequence joins TRBV2 and TRBJ1-5; 8 bases fit TRBD1. The V gene's germline CDR1 is SNHLY and CDR2 FYNNEI. V trimming: 6 bases; J trimming: 4 bases; junction bases outside the gene matches: 8. CDR3 size: 15 residues.

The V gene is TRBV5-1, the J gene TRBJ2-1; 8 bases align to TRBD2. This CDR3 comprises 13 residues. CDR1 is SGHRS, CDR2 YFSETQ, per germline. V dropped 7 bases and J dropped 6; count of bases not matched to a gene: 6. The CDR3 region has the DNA TGCGCCAGCGGTCACCTAGCGGGCAATGAGCAGTTCTTC. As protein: CASGHLAGNEQFF.

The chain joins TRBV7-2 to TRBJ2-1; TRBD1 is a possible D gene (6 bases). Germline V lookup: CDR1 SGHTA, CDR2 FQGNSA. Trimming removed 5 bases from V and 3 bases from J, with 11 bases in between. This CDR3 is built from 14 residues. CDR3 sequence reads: CASSAEGVYNEQFF. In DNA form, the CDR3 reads TGTGCCAGCAGCGCAGAGGGGGTCTACAATGAGCAGTTCTTC.

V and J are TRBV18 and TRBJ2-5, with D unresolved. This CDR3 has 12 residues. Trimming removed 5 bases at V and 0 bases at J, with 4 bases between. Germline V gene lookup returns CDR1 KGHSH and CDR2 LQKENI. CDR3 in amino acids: CASSSYQETQYF. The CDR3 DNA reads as TGTGCCAGCTCATCGTACCAAGAGACCCAGTACTTC.

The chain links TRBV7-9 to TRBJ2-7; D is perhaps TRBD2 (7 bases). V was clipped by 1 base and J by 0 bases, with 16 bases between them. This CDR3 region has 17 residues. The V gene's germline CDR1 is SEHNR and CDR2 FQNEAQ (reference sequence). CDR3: CASSLGSGTLSSYEQYF. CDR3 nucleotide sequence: TGTGCCAGCAGCTTAGGGAGCGGGACATTGAGCTCCTACGAGCAGTACTTC.

CDR3: CASSRYLAGGGNEQFF. The CDR3 DNA follows: TGCGCCAGCAGCCGGTACCTGGCGGGGGGGGGCAATGAGCAGTTCTTC. The chain carries TRBV4-1 and TRBJ2-1, with TRBD2 matching over 9 bases. V shed 4 bases and J 6 bases; nucleotides not matched to a gene: 10. Germline CDR1 and CDR2: MGHRA and YSYEKL. This CDR3 has 16 residues.

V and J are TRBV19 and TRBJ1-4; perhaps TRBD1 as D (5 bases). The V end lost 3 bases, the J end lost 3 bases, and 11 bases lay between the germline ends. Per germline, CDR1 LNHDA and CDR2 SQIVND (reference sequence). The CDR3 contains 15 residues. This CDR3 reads CASSIGGKSNEKLFF. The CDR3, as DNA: TGTGCCAGTAGTATCGGGGGGAAGTCTAATGAAAAACTGTTTTTT.

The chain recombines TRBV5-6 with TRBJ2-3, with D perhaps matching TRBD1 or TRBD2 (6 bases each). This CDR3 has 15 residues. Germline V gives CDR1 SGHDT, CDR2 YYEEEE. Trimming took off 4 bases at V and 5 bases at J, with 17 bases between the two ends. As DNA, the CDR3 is TGTGCCAGCAGCCTAAGCCGGGGGCGCGGAGATACGCAGTATTTT. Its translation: CASSLSRGRGDTQYF.

CDR3: CACKGQSVMNTEAFF. CDR3 nucleotide sequence: TGTGCGTGTAAGGGGCAGTCGGTTATGAACACTGAAGCTTTCTTT. The chain links TRBV19 to TRBJ1-1; maybe TRBD1 (5 bases). The CDR3 spans 15 residues. CDR1 and CDR2 from the germline V gene are LNHDA and SQIVND (reference sequence). The full variable domain, its missing parts supplied by reference TRBV19 and TRBJ1-1, is DGGITQSPKYLFRKEGQNVTLSCEQNLNHDAMYWYRQDPGQGLRLIYYSQIVNDFQKGDIAEGYSVSREKKESFPLTVTSAQKNPTAFYLCACKGQSVMNTEAFFGQGTRLTVV.

The CDR3 DNA follows: TGTGCCAGCACCGGACAGGGCGGGGGTGGCTACACCTTC. Protein product: CASTGQGGGGYTF. The chain has TRBV6-6 and TRBJ1-2, with 8 positions matching TRBD1. The CDR3 sequence is 13 residues long. Germline loops: CDR1 MNHNY, CDR2 SVGAGI (reference sequence). J was trimmed by 7 bases and V by 7 bases; bases with no gene match: 8.

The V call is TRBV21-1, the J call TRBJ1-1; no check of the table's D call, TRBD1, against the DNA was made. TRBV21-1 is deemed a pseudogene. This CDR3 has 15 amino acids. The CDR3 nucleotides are TGTGCCAGCAGCGACCTAACAGGGGAGAGGACTGAAGCTTTCTTT. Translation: CASSDLTGERTEAFF.

The CDR3 DNA is TGTGCCAGCAGCGTAGGGGTAGGGAGCACTGAAGCTTTCTTT. Translation gives CASSVGVGSTEAFF. This chain connects TRBV9 to TRBJ1-1; D is uncertain. V was pared by 0 bases and J by 4 bases, with 10 bases between. Germline V gives CDR1 SGDLS, CDR2 YYNGEE. The CDR3 length is 14 residues.

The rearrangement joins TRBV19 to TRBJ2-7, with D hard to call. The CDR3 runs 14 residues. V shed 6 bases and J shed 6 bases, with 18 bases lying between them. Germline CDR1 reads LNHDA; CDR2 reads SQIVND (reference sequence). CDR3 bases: TGTGCCAGTAGACCCCCAGGAACGGTCAGCGAGCAGTACTTC. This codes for CASRPPGTVSEQYF.

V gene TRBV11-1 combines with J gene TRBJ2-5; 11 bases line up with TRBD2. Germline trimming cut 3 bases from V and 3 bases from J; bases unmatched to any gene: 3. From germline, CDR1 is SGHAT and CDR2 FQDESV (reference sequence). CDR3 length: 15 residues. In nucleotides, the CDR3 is TGTGCCAGCAGCTTCAGACTAGCGGGGAAAGAGACCCAGTACTTC. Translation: CASSFRLAGKETQYF.

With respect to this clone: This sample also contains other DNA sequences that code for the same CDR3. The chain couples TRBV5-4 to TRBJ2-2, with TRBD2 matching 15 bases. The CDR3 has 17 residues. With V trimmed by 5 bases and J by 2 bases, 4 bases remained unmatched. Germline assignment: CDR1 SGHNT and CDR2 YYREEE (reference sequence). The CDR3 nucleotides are TGTGCCAGCAGGTCGGGACTAGCGGGGGGAAACACCGGGGAGCTGTTTTTT. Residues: CASRSGLAGGNTGELFF.

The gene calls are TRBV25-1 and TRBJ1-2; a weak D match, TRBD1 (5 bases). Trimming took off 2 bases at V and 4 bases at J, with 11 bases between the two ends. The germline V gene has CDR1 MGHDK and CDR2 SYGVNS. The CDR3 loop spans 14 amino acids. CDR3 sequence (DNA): TGTGCCAGCAGTGAACGAACAGGATCCTATGGCTACACCTTC. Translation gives CASSERTGSYGYTF.

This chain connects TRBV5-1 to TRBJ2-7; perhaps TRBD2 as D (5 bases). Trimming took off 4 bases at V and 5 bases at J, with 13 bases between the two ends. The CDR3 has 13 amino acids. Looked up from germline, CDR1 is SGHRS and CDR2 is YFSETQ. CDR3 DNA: TGCGCCAGCAGCCCCTCTAGCCTCAACGAGCAGTACTTC. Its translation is CASSPSSLNEQYF.

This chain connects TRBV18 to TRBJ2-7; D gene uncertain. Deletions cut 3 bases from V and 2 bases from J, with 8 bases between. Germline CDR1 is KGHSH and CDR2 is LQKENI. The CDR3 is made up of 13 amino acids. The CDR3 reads CASSPGSTYEQYF. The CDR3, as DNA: TGTGCCAGCTCACCCGGCAGCACCTACGAGCAGTACTTC. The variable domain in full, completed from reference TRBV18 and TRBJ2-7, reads NAGVMQNPRHLVRRRGQEARLRCSPMKGHSHVYWYRQLPEEGLKFMVYLQKENIIDESGMPKERFSAEFPKEGPSILRIQQVVRGDSAAYFCASSPGSTYEQYFGPGTRLTVT.